The clone carrying this T cell receptor (beta chain) qualifies as medium-sized. Its specificity is not known. At one boundary the junction diverges from the germline segment, which might be a read error. The data originate from a study of early T cells in non-severe SARS-CoV-2 infection. Unique molecular identifiers were affixed to single, distinct cDNA molecules. TCRdb reanalysed the 5' RACE reads using MiXCR and keeps one entry per CDR3 protein. This table has around 52,000 distinct CDR3 sequences, around a tenth appearing once. Regarding the study as a whole: Database matching using VDJdb favored anti-spike CD8 responses, with private and CD4 specificities left missing.

CDR3 length: 12 amino acids. Germline V gene sequence: CDR1 SQVTM, CDR2 ANQGSEA. The sequence was obtained from an adult who was a healthcare worker with PCR-confirmed SARS-CoV-2 infection or an uninfected control (not recorded which). This rearrangement joins TRBV29-1 to TRBJ2-7; 8 bases match TRBD1. The sample was whole blood. The CDR3 region has the DNA TGCAGCGTTGAAGATTTGGACAGGGCTCTCGTCTTC. This codes for CSVEDLDRALVF.